These T cell receptor beta chains were read from a single sample in a study of shared clonotypes between healthy human individuals. The assay was immunoSEQ multiplex PCR, and TCRdb's table has in-frame clones only and misses some. The profile shows roughly 490,000 clones, roughly four fifths of them singletons. Sequenced material: PBMCs. The receptor source for this set is a woman aged 40 to 49 in good health. Some clones in this sample may be carry-over from other donors' samples. Both conserved end residues are part of each CDR3. A D gene is named only where the DNA matches it firmly. Not every row has a clone size; where given, it reads once, few, many or a size class.

j_call d_call cdr3_length v_call clone_size cdr3_aa cdr3_nt
TRBJ2-4 . 14 TRBV15 few CATSTNTGADIQYF TGTGCCACCAGCACGAACACGGGGGCGGACATTCAGTACTTC
TRBJ1-4 TRBD1 15 TRBV19 . CASSIVTGVNEKLFF TGTGCCAGTAGTATTGTCACAGGGGTTAATGAAAAACTGTTTTTT
TRBJ1-2 . 12 TRBV7-2 . CASSYPAYGYTF TGTGCCAGCAGCTACCCGGCCTATGGCTACACCTTC
TRBJ2-3 TRBD1 14 TRBV5-1 . CASRTQGSTDTQYF TGCGCCAGCAGAACACAGGGGAGCACAGATACGCAGTATTTT
TRBJ1-5 TRBD1 15 TRBV6-1 . CASSVEGAGNQPQHF TGTGCCAGCAGTGTGGAGGGGGCCGGCAATCAGCCCCAGCATTTT
TRBJ1-1 . 14 TRBV28 once CASTRKGQYTEAFF TGTGCCAGCACCCGAAAGGGGCAGTACACTGAAGCTTTCTTT
TRBJ1-1 TRBD1 13 TRBV18 many CASSGQGNTEAFF TGTGCCAGCTCGGGACAGGGAAACACTGAAGCTTTCTTT
TRBJ1-4 TRBD1 13 TRBV30 . CAWSVDRGPKLFF TGTGCCTGGAGTGTGGACAGGGGACCGAAACTGTTTTTT
TRBJ2-3 TRBD1 15 TRBV10-3 . CAAKNNRGNTDTQYF TGTGCCGCTAAAAATAACAGGGGCAACACAGATACGCAGTATTTT
TRBJ2-7 TRBD2 14 TRBV30 many CACNRGLAAYEQYF TGTGCCTGCAATAGGGGACTAGCGGCCTACGAGCAGTACTTC
TRBJ2-2 . 16 TRBV7-2 . CASSLFRFQGTGELFF TGTGCCAGCAGCTTATTTCGTTTCCAGGGCACCGGGGAGCTGTTTTTT
TRBJ1-2 TRBD1 15 TRBV30 few CAWNREGTGLYGYTF TGTGCCTGGAATAGAGAGGGGACAGGCCTCTATGGCTACACCTTC
TRBJ2-5 TRBD2 13 TRBV5-1 . CASSAAGVETQYF TGCGCCAGCAGTGCAGCGGGAGTTGAGACCCAGTACTTC
TRBJ2-1 TRBD2 18 TRBV9 . CASSVSSGVFSSYNEQFF TGTGCCAGCAGCGTTTCTAGCGGAGTTTTCAGCTCCTACAATGAGCAGTTCTTC
TRBJ2-7 TRBD1 15 TRBV19 . CASSHPGQGLYEQYF TGTGCCAGTAGTCACCCCGGACAGGGACTCTACGAGCAGTACTTC
TRBJ1-4 TRBD1 15 TRBV28 . CASSFTDRVYEKLFF TGTGCCAGCAGTTTTACGGACAGGGTATATGAAAAACTGTTTTTT
TRBJ1-1 TRBD1 14 TRBV6-1 . CASTPTGLRTEAFF TGTGCCAGCACCCCGACAGGGCTTCGGACTGAAGCTTTCTTT
TRBJ2-2 TRBD1 16 TRBV7-3 . CASSSTGVSNTGELFF TGTGCCAGCAGCTCTACAGGGGTTTCGAACACCGGGGAGCTGTTTTTT
TRBJ2-3 . 11 TRBV5-1 . CASSLADTQYF TGCGCCAGCAGCTTGGCAGATACGCAGTATTTT
TRBJ2-3 TRBD2 15 TRBV11-2 . CASSYSGRETDTQYF TGTGCCAGCAGCTATAGCGGGAGGGAGACAGATACGCAGTATTTT
TRBJ2-3 . 12 TRBV10-2 few CASSFGTDTQYF TGCGCCAGCAGTTTCGGCACAGATACGCAGTATTTT
TRBJ1-4 . 15 TRBV28 . CASSSSGAGSEKLFF TGTGCCAGCAGTTCCTCCGGGGCAGGGAGTGAAAAACTGTTTTTT
TRBJ2-3 . 15 TRBV6-5 . CASRTAGPSTDTQYF TGTGCCAGCAGGACCGCGGGGCCATCCACAGATACGCAGTATTTT
TRBJ2-7 . 13 TRBV7-2 . CASSLGGPYEQYF TGTGCCAGCAGCTTAGGGGGTCCCTACGAGCAGTACTTC
TRBJ1-2 TRBD1 14 TRBV28 . CASSLQGGNYGYTF TGTGCCAGCAGTTTACAGGGGGGAAACTATGGCTACACCTTC
TRBJ2-7 TRBD1 13 TRBV10-3 . CAISGQGAGEQYF TGTGCCATCAGTGGACAGGGGGCAGGCGAGCAGTACTTC
TRBJ1-1 . 14 TRBV10-3 . CAISNYPGSTEAFF TGTGCCATCAGTAACTACCCTGGAAGCACTGAAGCTTTCTTT
TRBJ1-2 . 14 TRBV7-8 once CASSRGTVHYGYTF TGTGCCAGCAGCAGAGGGACCGTACACTATGGCTACACCTTC
TRBJ1-2 . 15 TRBV4-1 . CASSQDRVENCGYTF TGCGCCAGCAGCCAAGATCGGGTCGAGAACTGTGGCTACACCTTC
TRBJ2-1 . 12 TRBV30 . CAWSEGYNEQFF TGTGCCTGGAGTGAGGGGTACAATGAGCAGTTCTTC
TRBJ2-1 . 14 TRBV7-6 . CASSLGRVYNEQFF TGTGCCAGCAGCTTAGGACGCGTCTACAATGAGCAGTTCTTC
TRBJ1-5 TRBD1 14 TRBV11-3 . CASSFRTGDQPQHF TGTGCCAGCAGCTTTAGGACAGGGGATCAGCCCCAGCATTTT
TRBJ2-5 TRBD2 15 TRBV6-1 once CASSGLAGGGETQYF TGTGCCAGCAGTGGTCTAGCGGGAGGGGGGGAGACCCAGTACTTC
TRBJ1-1 TRBD1 14 TRBV2 . CASSYGQGTTEAFF TGTGCCAGCAGTTACGGACAGGGAACCACTGAAGCTTTCTTT
TRBJ2-1 TRBD2 15 TRBV11-3 . CASSSGTSVPNEQFF TGTGCCAGCAGCTCCGGGACTAGCGTCCCCAATGAGCAGTTCTTC
TRBJ1-5 . 12 TRBV5-1 . CASSPDSGPQHF TGCGCCAGCAGCCCAGACAGCGGGCCCCAGCATTTT
TRBJ2-1 TRBD2 15 TRBV5-1 . CASSLGLVGYNEQFF TGCGCCAGCAGCCTGGGACTAGTGGGCTACAATGAGCAGTTCTTC
TRBJ2-2 . 16 TRBV5-1 once CASSLASRADTGELFF TGCGCCAGCAGCTTGGCGTCCAGGGCCGACACCGGGGAGCTGTTTTTT
TRBJ1-5 TRBD1 14 TRBV15 . CATSTDRGGRPQHF TGTGCCACCAGCACCGACAGGGGGGGAAGACCCCAGCATTTT
TRBJ2-3 . 17 TRBV4-2 once CASSQGNRVPEADTQYF TGTGCCAGCAGCCAAGGTAACCGGGTGCCTGAGGCAGATACGCAGTATTTT
TRBJ1-2 . 12 TRBV15 few CATSRGADGYTF TGTGCCACCAGCAGAGGAGCAGATGGCTACACCTTC
TRBJ2-7 TRBD2 14 TRBV18 few CASSPPSGSYEQYF TGTGCCAGCTCACCACCTAGCGGGAGCTACGAGCAGTACTTC
TRBJ1-1 . 14 TRBV5-1 . CASSLDGRDTEAFF TGCGCCAGCAGCTTGGACGGCAGGGACACTGAAGCTTTCTTT
TRBJ1-6 . 12 TRBV29-1 . CSVHEGQGPLHF TGCAGCGTACACGAAGGTCAGGGACCCCTCCACTTT
TRBJ2-7 TRBD1 14 TRBV29-1 . CSVEPDRGQGEQYF TGCAGCGTAGAACCAGACAGGGGGCAGGGTGAGCAGTACTTC
TRBJ2-2 TRBD1 16 TRBV18 . CASSPPGQGYTGELFF TGTGCCAGCTCACCACCGGGACAGGGTTACACCGGGGAGCTGTTTTTT
TRBJ2-7 TRBD2 14 TRBV4-2 . CASSLGTRGDEQYF TGTGCCAGCAGCCTTGGGACTAGGGGCGACGAGCAGTACTTC